Shown below are 13 T cell receptor beta chains from a single sample sequenced in a study of shared clonotypes between healthy human individuals. Here immunoSEQ multiplex PCR was the method, and the copy in TCRdb shows in-frame clones only, minus some. In the table there are roughly 2.5 million clones, over 85% of which are singletons. Sample: naive CD4+ T cells sorted from blood. Regarding subset: CD45RA+ positively selected. All receptors come from a man between 18 and 35 years old in good health.

This chain joins TRBV10-3 and TRBJ1-5, with TRBD1 as a possible D gene (6 bases). CDR1 is ENHRY, CDR2 SYGVKD, per germline. Trimming pared 8 bases from V and 2 bases from J, leaving 13 bases between. This CDR3 spans 14 amino acids. The CDR3 DNA sequence: TGTGCCATCGGCTTCGAGGGGGGCAATCAGCCCCAGCATTTT. The encoded protein is CAIGFEGGNQPQHF.

J is TRBJ2-6 and V is TRBV6-1; the D gene could be TRBD1 or TRBD2 (7 bases each). Looked up from germline, CDR1 is MNHNS and CDR2 is SASEGT. V was cut by 1 base and J by 0 bases, with 16 bases left in between. This CDR3 has 19 residues. The CDR3 nucleotides are TGTGCCAGCAGTGAAGGTGGGAGGGGGCTAGGCTCTGGGGCCAACGTCCTGACTTTC. It encodes CASSEGGRGLGSGANVLTF.

V usage is TRBV19 and J usage is TRBJ2-6; D is perhaps TRBD1 (5 bases). Germline assignment: CDR1 LNHDA and CDR2 SQIVND (reference sequence). The CDR3 spans 16 residues. V lost 3 bases, J lost 4 bases, and 13 bases lay in between. DNA of the CDR3: TGTGCCAGTAGTATGGGGCCTATAACCGGGGCCAACGTCCTGACTTTC. Its protein product is CASSMGPITGANVLTF.

This sequence joins TRBV7-8 and TRBJ2-7; TRBD2 aligns across 8 bases. V gave up 8 bases and J gave up 7 bases; unmatched junction bases: 16. Germline V gene sequence: CDR1 SGHVS, CDR2 FQNEAQ. CDR3 length equals 15 residues. CDR3 amino acids: CASSRRGEGLGEQYF. CDR3 bases: TGTGCCAGCTCCCGGCGGGGGGAAGGCCTCGGGGAGCAGTACTTC.

V gene TRBV6-6 combines with J gene TRBJ2-1, with TRBD2 matching 9 bases. This CDR3 region has 14 residues. Germline trimming cut 6 bases from V and 8 bases from J; bases unmatched to any gene: 8. Germline V gene data show CDR1 as MNHNY and CDR2 as SVGAGI (reference sequence). CDR3 in amino acids: CASRLAGSWDEQFF. In nucleotides, the CDR3 is TGTGCCAGCAGGCTAGCGGGATCGTGGGATGAGCAGTTCTTC.

This clone was recorded once. V and J are TRBV7-3 and TRBJ2-6; tentative D call: TRBD2 (5 bases). This CDR3 region has 14 residues. Looked up from germline, CDR1 is SGHTA and CDR2 is FQGTGA. Trimming stripped 5 bases from V and 4 bases from J, with 9 bases between. CDR3 DNA sequence: TGTGCCAGCAGCCCGGCGGGCGGGGCCAACGTCCTGACTTTC. As protein: CASSPAGGANVLTF.

This chain uses TRBV5-4 with TRBJ2-1; D is tentatively TRBD1 or TRBD2 (5 bases each). The V and J ends lost 4 bases and 4 bases respectively, with 18 bases between them. This CDR3 comprises 16 residues. Germline CDR1 and CDR2: SGHNT and YYREEE (reference sequence). CDR3 in amino acids: CASSSGGQALYNEQFF. The CDR3 nucleotides are TGTGCCAGCAGCAGTGGGGGTCAGGCTCTATACAATGAGCAGTTCTTC.

The gene calls are TRBV10-3 and TRBJ2-1; 10 nucleotides agree with TRBD2. The V gene end was trimmed by 7 bases and the J gene end by 8 bases; junction bases not matched to a gene: 8. Per the germline V gene, CDR1 is ENHRY and CDR2 is SYGVKD. This CDR3 contains 14 residues. The CDR3 protein is CAIKAGGNMDEQFF. The CDR3 DNA reads as TGTGCCATCAAAGCGGGGGGGAATATGGATGAGCAGTTCTTC.

A word on this clone: Other DNA sequences in this specimen translate into the identical CDR3. V and J are TRBV10-3 and TRBJ1-1, with unresolved D. With 6 bases removed from V and 1 base from J, the gap between germline ends came to 3 bases. CDR3 length equals 11 residues. Germline CDR1 and CDR2: ENHRY and SYGVKD. CDR3 amino acids: CAIRGNTEAFF. Here the CDR3 DNA reads TGTGCCATCAGGGGGAACACTGAAGCTTTCTTT.

CDR3 amino acids: CASSQGLAVGYTF. In DNA, the CDR3 is TGTGCCAGCAGCCAAGGACTGGCGGTGGGCTACACCTTC. The genes are TRBV6-5 and TRBJ1-2, with D unclear. Germline V gene lookup returns CDR1 MNHEY and CDR2 SVGAGI. The CDR3 length is 13 residues. V lost 6 bases to trimming and J lost 8 bases, with 16 bases between them.

This clone occurred once. The chain uses TRBV5-1 and TRBJ2-3; 7 bases match TRBD2. Germline V gene lookup returns CDR1 SGHRS and CDR2 YFSETQ. There are 15 residues in the CDR3. V lost 4 bases and J lost 1; bases outside the gene matches: 6. CDR3 in amino acids: CASSGGDAGTDTQYF. The CDR3 nucleotides are TGCGCCAGCAGCGGGGGGGACGCTGGCACAGATACGCAGTATTTT.

The gene calls are TRBV18 and TRBJ1-3, with D maybe TRBD1 (6 bases). Germline loops: CDR1 KGHSH, CDR2 LQKENI. This CDR3 is 15 amino acids long. Trimming removed 5 bases at V and 4 bases at J, with 15 bases between. The CDR3 bases are TGTGCCAGCTCAACCGGACAGACCTTGGGAAACACCATATATTTT. Protein sequence: CASSTGQTLGNTIYF. Combining the CDR3 with reference TRBV18 and TRBJ1-3 gives the whole variable domain NAGVMQNPRHLVRRRGQEARLRCSPMKGHSHVYWYRQLPEEGLKFMVYLQKENIIDESGMPKERFSAEFPKEGPSILRIQQVVRGDSAAYFCASSTGQTLGNTIYFGEGSWLTVV.

J is TRBJ2-4 and V is TRBV5-1; 12 bases are shared with TRBD2. The CDR3 sequence is 20 residues long. J gave up 0 bases and V 5 bases, and 15 bases lay outside the gene matches. CDR1 SGHRS and CDR2 YFSETQ come from the germline V gene. CDR3 loop: CASRRLAGAQKNIAKNIQYF. The CDR3 DNA is TGCGCCAGCAGGAGACTAGCGGGGGCCCAGAAGAACATAGCCAAAAACATTCAGTACTTC.